This entry lists 26 T cell receptor beta chains sequenced from one sample in a study of CD8 T cells in ankylosing spondylitis. TCRdb processed the 5' RACE reads anew with MiXCR; each CDR3 protein has one entry. The table lists 90,000 to 120,000 distinct CDR3 sequences, 20% to 30% of them singletons. The sample consisted of synovial fluid, either unsorted or a sorted T cell fraction (not recorded which). The receptors were sampled from a male donor with ankylosing spondylitis.

The chain recombines TRBV5-4 with TRBJ1-6, with unresolved D. Between the trimmed V and J ends, which lost 2 bases and 8 bases, there was a span of 8 bases. Germline V CDR1 and CDR2: SGHNT, YYREEE (reference sequence). The CDR3 extends over 13 amino acids. The CDR3 protein is CASSFYSDSPLHF. The CDR3 nucleotides are TGTGCCAGCAGCTTTTATAGTGATTCACCCCTCCACTTT.

This clonotype was picked up a small number of times. The gene calls are TRBV7-9 and TRBJ1-1, with 7 bases identical to TRBD1. Germline CDR1 and CDR2: SEHNR and FQNEAQ (reference sequence). The CDR3 sequence is 16 residues long. The junction had 11 bases not matched to a gene; V was cut back by 5 bases and J by 2 bases. CDR3 DNA sequence: TGTGCCAGCAGCCCCAGGGGTGCAGGGGGAAACACTGAAGCTTTCTTT. It translates to CASSPRGAGGNTEAFF.

This clonotype was detected ten times or more. V is TRBV6-1 and J is TRBJ1-6; D may be TRBD1 (5 bases). CDR3 length: 16 residues. V was shortened by 8 bases and J by 5 bases, with 19 bases between the two germline ends. Germline CDR1 is MNHNS and CDR2 is SASEGT. The CDR3 reads CASGKRQGLNNSPLHF. The CDR3 DNA sequence: TGTGCCAGCGGAAAGCGGCAGGGCCTAAATAATTCACCCCTCCACTTT.

V gene TRBV2 combines with J gene TRBJ2-7, with 11 bases that match TRBD1. The ends lost 6 bases at V and 3 bases at J; junction bases unmatched: 7. CDR1 and CDR2 (germline): SNHLY, FYNNEI. CDR3 size: 15 residues. The CDR3 coding sequence is TGTGCCAGCAGCCCCTCCGGGACAGGGGGCTACGAGCAGTACTTC. It codes for CASSPSGTGGYEQYF.

This clonotype was recorded a few times. The CDR3 reads CASSLEASADTQYF. Written as DNA, the CDR3 is TGCGCCAGCAGCTTGGAAGCTTCTGCAGATACGCAGTATTTT. The chain links TRBV5-1 to TRBJ2-3; D gene ambiguous. This CDR3 contains 14 residues. Germline-derived CDR1 and CDR2 are SGHRS and YFSETQ. V lost 0 bases and J 4 bases, leaving 9 bases between the germline ends.

This clonotype was counted at least ten times. V usage is TRBV7-9 and J usage is TRBJ2-1, with TRBD1 as a possible D gene (6 bases). The CDR3 loop spans 15 amino acids. V dropped 4 bases and J dropped 4 bases, with 14 bases sitting between them. Germline loops: CDR1 SEHNR, CDR2 FQNEAQ (reference sequence). The CDR3 protein is CASSSPGQRYNEQFF. CDR3 nucleotide sequence: TGTGCCAGCAGCTCTCCGGGACAACGTTACAATGAGCAGTTCTTC.

V usage is TRBV20-1 and J usage is TRBJ1-1; D may be TRBD1 (5 bases). Trimming took off 7 bases at V and 0 bases at J, with 12 bases between the two ends. The CDR3 has 13 residues. Germline V gives CDR1 DFQATT, CDR2 SNEGSKA (reference sequence). CDR3: CSEAGRVNTEAFF. The DNA of the CDR3 is TGCAGTGAGGCAGGGCGAGTGAACACTGAAGCTTTCTTT.

The chain combines TRBV29-1 with TRBJ2-5; 8 bases align to TRBD2. Germline V gene lookup returns CDR1 SQVTM and CDR2 ANQGSEA. The CDR3 covers 13 residues. The junction had 4 bases not matched to a gene; V was cut back by 2 bases and J by 5 bases. In DNA form, the CDR3 reads TGCAGCGTTGAAAGCGGGAGTACGGAGACCCAGTACTTC. It translates to CSVESGSTETQYF.

The genes are TRBV29-1 and TRBJ2-1; TRBD2 matches at 13 bases. Germline loops: CDR1 SQVTM, CDR2 ANQGSEA. The CDR3 has 14 residues. V was pared by 7 bases and J by 2 bases, with 2 bases of the junction left unmatched. In DNA, the CDR3 is TGCAGCGGGGGGACTAGCGGGGCCTACAATGAGCAGTTCTTC. Protein product: CSGGTSGAYNEQFF.

The chain combines TRBV29-1 with TRBJ2-3; 12 bases are a match to TRBD2. Germline V gene sequence: CDR1 SQVTM, CDR2 ANQGSEA. J was trimmed by 8 bases and V by 6 bases; bases with no gene match: 12. The CDR3 is 15 residues long. CDR3 residues: CSVTPSGRAVATQYF. The CDR3 DNA reads as TGCAGCGTGACCCCTAGCGGGAGGGCGGTGGCTACGCAGTATTTT.

This chain connects TRBV20-1 to TRBJ2-1; TRBD1 aligns across 8 bases. The CDR3 consists of 14 residues. The ends lost 6 bases at V and 8 bases at J; junction bases unmatched: 12. CDR1 DFQATT and CDR2 SNEGSKA come from the germline V gene (reference sequence). This chain's CDR3 is CSAKPGTGVHEQFF. The CDR3 DNA sequence: TGCAGTGCGAAGCCCGGGACAGGAGTACATGAGCAGTTCTTC.

The V and J genes are TRBV20-1 and TRBJ1-1, with TRBD1 as a possible D gene (6 bases). CDR3 length: 14 amino acids. Germline values: CDR1 DFQATT, CDR2 SNEGSKA (reference sequence). V lost 4 bases, J lost 0 bases, and 12 bases lay in between. The CDR3, as DNA: TGCAGTGCTATACAAACAGGGTTGAACACTGAAGCTTTCTTT. The encoded protein is CSAIQTGLNTEAFF.

This clonotype was recorded once. The chain is built from TRBV16 and TRBJ2-1; perhaps TRBD1 as D (6 bases). The CDR3 consists of 16 residues. Between the trimmed V and J ends, which lost 0 bases and 2 bases, there was a span of 11 bases. In germline, CDR1 is KGHSY, CDR2 FQNENV. The CDR3 DNA sequence: TGTGCCAGCAGCCAATCGGTACAGGGCGCCTACAATGAGCAGTTCTTC. Translating gives CASSQSVQGAYNEQFF.

This clonotype has more than one count but fewer than ten. The CDR3 DNA reads as TGTGCCAGCAGTTTACACAGGGACTATGGCTACACCTTC. This encodes CASSLHRDYGYTF. This chain joins TRBV12-3 or TRBV12-4 and TRBJ1-2; a weak D match, TRBD1 (6 bases). The V gene lost 2 bases and the J gene lost 3 bases, with 7 bases spanning the gap. The length of the CDR3 is 13 residues.

The chain joins TRBV12-3 or TRBV12-4 to TRBJ1-5; D is unresolved. V lost 5 bases and J lost 2, with 4 bases in between. The CDR3 sequence is 12 residues long. In DNA, the CDR3 is TGTGCCAGCAGTGCCGGCAATCAGCCCCAGCATTTT. This encodes CASSAGNQPQHF.

The V and J genes are TRBV25-1 and TRBJ2-7; 10 bases fit TRBD1. Germline V gives CDR1 MGHDK, CDR2 SYGVNS. The CDR3 extends over 15 amino acids. V shed 5 bases, J shed 1 base, and the junction held 5 bases outside the gene matches. For the CDR3, the DNA is TGTGCCAGCAGTTCGGGACAGGGGTTTTCCTACGAGCAGTACTTC. Protein product: CASSSGQGFSYEQYF.

The chain uses TRBV6-5 and TRBJ2-5; no definite D call. This CDR3 contains 11 residues. The V gene lost 2 bases and the J gene lost 4 bases, with 2 bases spanning the gap. In germline, CDR1 is MNHEY, CDR2 SVGAGI. The CDR3 DNA reads as TGTGCCAGCAGTTACAGAGAGACCCAGTACTTC. Its translation is CASSYRETQYF.

This clonotype was observed a few times. This rearrangement joins TRBV11-2 to TRBJ2-3; 9 bases line up with TRBD2. The germline V gene encodes CDR1 SGHAT and CDR2 FQNNGV. The CDR3 covers 14 residues. V was pared by 4 bases and J by 8 bases, with 7 bases of the junction left unmatched. The CDR3 sequence is CASSSLRGGVTQYF. The CDR3 region has the DNA TGTGCCAGCAGCTCCTTGCGGGGGGGGGTTACGCAGTATTTT.

The table lists this clonotype with a few counts. This chain joins TRBV14 and TRBJ2-7, with 7 bases fitting TRBD1. This CDR3 is 16 amino acids long. Losses at the gene ends were 4 bases for V and 0 bases for J; bases not matched to a gene: 9. CDR1 is SGHDN, CDR2 FVKESK, per germline. The CDR3: CASSRSGQSYSYEQYF. The CDR3, as DNA: TGTGCCAGCAGCCGTTCGGGACAGAGCTACTCCTACGAGCAGTACTTC.

This clonotype has only a few counts. The V and J genes are TRBV7-6 and TRBJ2-1, with 10 bases fitting TRBD1. The length of the CDR3 is 19 residues. Germline-derived CDR1 and CDR2 are SGHVS and FNYEAQ. V was clipped by 1 base and J by 3 bases; unmatched bases: 12. CDR3 coding DNA: TGTGCCAGCAGCTTAGACTGGGACAGGGGCCCCCCTTTCTACAATGAGCAGTTCTTC. Translation gives CASSLDWDRGPPFYNEQFF.

This clonotype appeared a few times. This chain joins TRBV6-2 or TRBV6-3 and TRBJ2-7; D perhaps matches TRBD2 (5 bases). V shed 6 bases and J shed 0 bases, with 9 bases lying between them. CDR1 is MNHEY and CDR2 is SVGEGT in the germline V gene. This CDR3 has 13 amino acids. CDR3 bases: TGTGCCAGCAGCCGCAGCGGCTCCTACGAGCAGTACGTC. It specifies CASSRSGSYEQYV.

The V gene is TRBV7-8, the J gene TRBJ1-5; D is perhaps TRBD1 (5 bases). CDR1 SGHVS and CDR2 FQNEAQ come from the germline V gene. The CDR3 extends over 15 amino acids. Trimming stripped 0 bases from V and 6 bases from J, with 12 bases between. This CDR3 reads CASSLALGGGQPQHF. The CDR3 DNA is TGTGCCAGCAGCTTAGCGTTGGGGGGGGGTCAGCCCCAGCATTTT.

The CDR3 nucleotides are TGCGCCAGCAGAATCTCTACGTTACGCACAGATACGCAGTATTTT. Translated, it gives CASRISTLRTDTQYF. This chain connects TRBV5-1 to TRBJ2-3; D gene uncertain. V was pared by 5 bases and J by 1 base, with 14 bases between. The length of the CDR3 is 15 residues. The germline V gene encodes CDR1 SGHRS and CDR2 YFSETQ.

This clonotype has ten or more counts. V is TRBV11-2 and J is TRBJ1-2; no reliable D call. The ends were cut back, 1 base at V and 0 bases at J, with 15 bases in the middle. This CDR3 comprises 17 residues. The germline V gene has CDR1 SGHAT and CDR2 FQNNGV. In DNA, the CDR3 is TGTGCCAGCAGCTTAGTGGCGGGGTTAGGCTCTAACTATGGCTACACCTTC. Translation: CASSLVAGLGSNYGYTF.

This clonotype was observed a handful of times. V is TRBV25-1 and J is TRBJ2-1; 9 positions agree with TRBD2. The CDR3 length is 15 residues. The ends lost 6 bases at V and 0 bases at J; junction bases unmatched: 3. Germline assignment: CDR1 MGHDK and CDR2 SYGVNS. CDR3 loop: CASSEAGGSYNEQFF. The DNA of the CDR3 is TGTGCCAGCAGCGAAGCGGGAGGCTCCTACAATGAGCAGTTCTTC.

The chain recombines TRBV6-1 with TRBJ1-5, with TRBD1 matching 7 bases. CDR3 length: 14 residues. Trimming cost V 5 bases and J 3 bases; bases outside gene matches: 4. Germline V gene sequence: CDR1 MNHNS, CDR2 SASEGT. CDR3 in amino acids: CASSRDSANQPQHF. In nucleotides, the CDR3 is TGTGCCAGCAGTCGGGACAGCGCCAATCAGCCCCAGCATTTT.